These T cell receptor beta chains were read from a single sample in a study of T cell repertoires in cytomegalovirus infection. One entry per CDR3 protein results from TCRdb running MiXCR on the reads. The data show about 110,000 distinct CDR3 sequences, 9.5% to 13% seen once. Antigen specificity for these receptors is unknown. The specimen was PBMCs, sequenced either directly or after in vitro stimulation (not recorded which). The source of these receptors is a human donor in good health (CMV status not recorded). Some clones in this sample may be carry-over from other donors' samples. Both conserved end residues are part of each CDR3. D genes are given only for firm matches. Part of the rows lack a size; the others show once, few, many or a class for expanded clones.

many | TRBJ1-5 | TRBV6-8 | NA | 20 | CASSYRPDGQGGLSNQPQHF
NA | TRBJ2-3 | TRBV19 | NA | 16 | CASSLSGGLSTDTQYF
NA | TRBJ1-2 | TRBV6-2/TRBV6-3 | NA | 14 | CASSYTETNYGYTF
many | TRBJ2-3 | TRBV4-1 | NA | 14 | CASSQVLGVDTQYF
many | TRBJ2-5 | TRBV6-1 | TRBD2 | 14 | CATGNSGIKETQYF
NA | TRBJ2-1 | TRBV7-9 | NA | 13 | CASDETGRIEQFF
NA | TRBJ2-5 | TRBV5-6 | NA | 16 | CASSLGGSDRMGTQYF
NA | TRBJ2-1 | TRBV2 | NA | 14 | CASIESRAVNEQFF
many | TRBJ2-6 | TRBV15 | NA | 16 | CATSTGLFSGANVLTF
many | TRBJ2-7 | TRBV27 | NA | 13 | CASSLGASYEQYF
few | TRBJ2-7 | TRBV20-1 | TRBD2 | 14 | CSAPGTSDSYEQYF
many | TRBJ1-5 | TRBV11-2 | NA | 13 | CASSLQGLQPQHF
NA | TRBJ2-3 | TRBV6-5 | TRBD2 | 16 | CASSALAGVGADTQYF
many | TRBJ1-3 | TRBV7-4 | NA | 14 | CASSLLSLSNTIYF
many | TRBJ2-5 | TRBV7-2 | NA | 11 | CASSILETQYF
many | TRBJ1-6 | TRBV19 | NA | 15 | CASSPSDSYNSPLHF
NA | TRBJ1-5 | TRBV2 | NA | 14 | CASTRDISNQPQHF
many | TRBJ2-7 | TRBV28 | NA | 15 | CASSLSGGMDYEQYF
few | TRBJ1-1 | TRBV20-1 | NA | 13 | CSAEGQWDTEAFF
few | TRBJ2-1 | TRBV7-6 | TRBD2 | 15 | CASSLRSGRAHEQFF
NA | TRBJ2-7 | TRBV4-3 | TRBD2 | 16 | CASSQEPGLAAYEQYF
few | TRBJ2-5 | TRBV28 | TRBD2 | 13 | CASTRREKETQYF
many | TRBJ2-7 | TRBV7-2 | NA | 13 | CASSNPGGYEQYF
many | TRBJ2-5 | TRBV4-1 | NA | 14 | CASSHRLSRETQYF
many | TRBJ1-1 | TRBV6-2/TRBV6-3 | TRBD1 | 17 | CASSSGGQPLLNTEAFF
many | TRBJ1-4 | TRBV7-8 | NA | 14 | CASSLPGTNEKLFF
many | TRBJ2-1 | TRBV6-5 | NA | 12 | CASSYVGDEQFF
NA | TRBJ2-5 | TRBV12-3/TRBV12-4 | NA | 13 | CASSWARRETQYF
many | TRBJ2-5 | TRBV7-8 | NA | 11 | CASGPRDRIYF
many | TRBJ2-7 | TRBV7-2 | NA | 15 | CASSAIGGYSYEQYF
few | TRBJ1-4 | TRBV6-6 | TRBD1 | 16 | CASSYSPGQLNEKLFF
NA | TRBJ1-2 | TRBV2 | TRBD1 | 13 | CASSPTGGRGYTF
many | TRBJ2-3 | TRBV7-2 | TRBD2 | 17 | CASSLRTAGGTTDTQYF
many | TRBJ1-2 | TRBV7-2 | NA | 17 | CASSPSVQARKNYGYTF
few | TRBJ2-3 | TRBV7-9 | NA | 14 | CASSSGVWTDTQYF
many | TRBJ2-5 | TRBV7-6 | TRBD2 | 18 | CASSSGLAGGPRGETQYF
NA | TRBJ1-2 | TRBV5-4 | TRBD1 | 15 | CASSAGQGINYGYTF
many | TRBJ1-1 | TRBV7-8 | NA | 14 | CASSQFRGNTEAFF
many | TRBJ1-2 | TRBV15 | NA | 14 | CATSRRGRDYGYTF
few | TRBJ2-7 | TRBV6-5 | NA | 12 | CASTGRSYEQYF
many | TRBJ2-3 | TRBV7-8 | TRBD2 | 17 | CASSFLPGREDTDTQYF
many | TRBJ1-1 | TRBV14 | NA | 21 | CASSPSLLGGKRGSMNTEAFF
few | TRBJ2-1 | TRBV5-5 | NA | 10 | CASSFGEQFF
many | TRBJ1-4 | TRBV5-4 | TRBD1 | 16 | CASSSGQGTRSEKLFF
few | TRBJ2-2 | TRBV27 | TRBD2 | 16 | CASSFAGGENTGELFF
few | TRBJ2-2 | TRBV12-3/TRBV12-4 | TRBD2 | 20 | CASSSSHWGGAAKNTGELFF
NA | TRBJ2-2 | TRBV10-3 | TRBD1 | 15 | CATVSGQGNTGELFF
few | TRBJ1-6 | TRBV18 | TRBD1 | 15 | CASSTLNRGNSPLHF
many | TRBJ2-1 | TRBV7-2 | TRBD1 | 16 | CASSLEGTGVYNEQFF
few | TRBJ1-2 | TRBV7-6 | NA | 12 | CASSNRVVGYTF
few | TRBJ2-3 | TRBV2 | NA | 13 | CASSEDVTDTQYF
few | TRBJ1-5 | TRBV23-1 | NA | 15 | CASSHGCGGGQPQHF
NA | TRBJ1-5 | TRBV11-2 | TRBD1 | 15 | CASSSGTGDNQPQHF
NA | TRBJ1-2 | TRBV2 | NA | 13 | CASMGAFYYGYTF
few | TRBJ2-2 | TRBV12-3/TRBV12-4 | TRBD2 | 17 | CASSPLLAGGKTGELFF